One and the same sample provided the 10 T cell receptor beta chains below, sequenced in a study of T cell responses to AZD1222 COVID-19 vaccine. TCRdb's copy holds only in-frame clones and misses some; the assay was immunoSEQ multiplex PCR. The sample lists some 150,000 clones; 80% to 95% were seen once. The sample in question was peripheral blood, obtained 28 days after the second AZD1222 dose. These receptors were obtained from an adult who received the AZD1222 COVID-19 vaccine.

V gene TRBV15 combines with J gene TRBJ2-7; a possible D gene is TRBD2 (7 bases). Trimming left V 0 bases short and J 2 bases short, with 20 bases between. This CDR3 is 18 amino acids long. Germline CDR1 is LNHNV and CDR2 is YYDKDF (reference sequence). CDR3 DNA sequence: TGTGCCACCAGCAGAGACCCCCGGGGGCGGGAGCGCACCTACGAGCAGTACTTC. Amino acids: CATSRDPRGRERTYEQYF. The whole variable domain, filled in from reference TRBV15 and TRBJ2-7, reads DAMVIQNPRYQVTQFGKPVTLSCSQTLNHNVMYWYQQKSSQAPKLLFHYYDKDFNNEADTPDNFQSRRPNTSFCFLDIRSPGLGDTAMYLCATSRDPRGRERTYEQYFGPGTRLTVT.

This clone was counted only a few times. The rearrangement joins TRBV2 to TRBJ2-7; no clear D gene. The V and J ends lost 6 bases and 4 bases respectively, with 22 bases between them. The germline V gene encodes CDR1 SNHLY and CDR2 FYNNEI. The CDR3 consists of 16 residues. CDR3 DNA sequence: TGTGCCAGCAGCCTGGGTCCGGGTCTAGGCCAATACGAGCAGTACTTC. Translation gives CASSLGPGLGQYEQYF.

The chain employs TRBV19 and TRBJ2-1; D might be TRBD1 or TRBD2, each matching 5 bases. This CDR3 comprises 14 residues. The V and J ends lost 4 bases and 3 bases respectively, with 10 bases between them. Per germline, CDR1 LNHDA and CDR2 SQIVND (reference sequence). DNA for the CDR3: TGTGCCAGTAGTAGGGGGACGTTCTACAATGAGCAGTTCTTC. Amino acid sequence: CASSRGTFYNEQFF. The full variable domain, completed using reference TRBV19 and TRBJ2-1, is DGGITQSPKYLFRKEGQNVTLSCEQNLNHDAMYWYRQDPGQGLRLIYYSQIVNDFQKGDIAEGYSVSREKKESFPLTVTSAQKNPTAFYLCASSRGTFYNEQFFGPGTRLTVL.

The V call is TRBV30, the J call TRBJ2-3; 9 bases line up with TRBD2. This CDR3 has 15 residues. V was clipped by 1 base and J by 3 bases; unmatched bases: 5. Per the germline V gene, CDR1 is GTSNPN and CDR2 is SVGIG (reference sequence). The CDR3 region has the DNA TGTGCCTGGAGTGGTAGCGGGAGCAGGACAGATACGCAGTATTTT. Translation gives CAWSGSGSRTDTQYF.

The chain carries TRBV18 and TRBJ2-3; D is perhaps TRBD1 (6 bases). Trimming took off 1 base at V and 0 bases at J, with 8 bases between the two ends. The CDR3 extends over 15 amino acids. From germline, CDR1 is KGHSH and CDR2 LQKENI. CDR3 bases: TGTGCCAGCTCACCACGGGGGCTTAGCACAGATACGCAGTATTTT. As protein: CASSPRGLSTDTQYF.

The J gene is TRBJ1-5, the V gene TRBV6-5; D possibly corresponds to TRBD1 (5 bases). Germline values: CDR1 MNHEY, CDR2 SVGAGI. Trimming removed 6 bases from V and 7 bases from J, with 10 bases in between. This CDR3 comprises 12 residues. CDR3 sequence reads: CASRNGGQPQHF. The DNA for the CDR3 is TGTGCCAGCAGAAATGGGGGGCAGCCCCAGCATTTT.

This chain links TRBV9 with TRBJ1-6, with D unclear. Germline loops: CDR1 SGDLS, CDR2 YYNGEE. V was clipped by 0 bases and J by 8 bases, with 9 bases between them. This CDR3 comprises 14 residues. The chain's CDR3 is CASSVATRDSPLHF. CDR3 in DNA: TGTGCCAGCAGCGTAGCTACCCGGGATTCACCCCTCCACTTT.

This chain joins TRBV9 and TRBJ2-1; 12 nucleotides align to TRBD2. The germline CDR1 and CDR2 sequences are SGDLS and YYNGEE. V shed 4 bases, J shed 9 bases, and the junction held 14 bases outside the gene matches. The CDR3 runs 17 residues. CDR3 region: CASSKSPRLAGEGEQFF. In nucleotides, the CDR3 is TGTGCCAGCAGCAAAAGCCCAAGACTAGCGGGAGAAGGTGAGCAGTTCTTC.

The rearrangement joins TRBV7-9 to TRBJ2-5, with 8 bases fitting TRBD2. Trimming cost V 5 bases and J 4 bases; bases outside gene matches: 9. Per germline, CDR1 SEHNR and CDR2 FQNEAQ (reference sequence). The CDR3 has 15 amino acids. The CDR3 coding sequence is TGTGCCAGCAGCCCACTAAGCGGGAGAGTAGAGACCCAGTACTTC. This gives the protein CASSPLSGRVETQYF.

This sequence joins TRBV6-5 and TRBJ1-1, with D uncertain. CDR1 and CDR2 (germline): MNHEY, SVGAGI. V was trimmed by 2 bases and J by 0 bases, leaving 10 bases between them. There are 15 residues in the CDR3. The CDR3 reads CASSYDTGLNTEAFF. DNA for the CDR3: TGTGCCAGCAGTTACGATACCGGACTGAACACTGAAGCTTTCTTT.